This T cell receptor (beta chain) was identified during a study of blood T cell repertoires in COVID-19 (dated by TCRdb to between 2020 and 2021). Broadly, across the study: Samples from collaborators originated in the United States, Italy and Spain and spanned both the acute and convalescent phases of COVID-19. A de-identified subject ID, COVID-19 status, age in years and sex were almost always included in the sample metadata. A freely available public database, intended as a resource for researchers studying the immune response to SARS-CoV-2, is where the repertoires were released. Where available, HLA class I and class II types were taken from metadata supplied by the sample provider and were not determined by assay-based typing. Samples came from the ongoing ImmuneRACE study (first 160 participants) plus 1,254 subjects from 6 global collaborators. The material from the prospective study consisted of cDNA or gDNA derived from T cells, B-cell-depleted T cells, or PBMCs. The dataset comprised deeply sampled blood TCRbeta repertoires from subjects exposed to, actively infected with, or recovered from COVID-19. Findings and caveats that apply to the study as a whole: How much clinical and demographic metadata was included differed by source and by participant, and the metadata was provided uncurated.

In Seattle, one collaborating source enrolled patients while the infection was active and tracked those patients longitudinally over the course of disease. Whole blood was collected in K2EDTA tubes by collaborating institutions according to the institutions' own protocols. Collaborator samples were shipped for TCRbeta analysis as frozen whole blood, isolated PBMCs, or DNA extracted from either sample type. TCRbeta CDR3 regions were amplified from genomic DNA by means of the immunoSEQ Assay, a bias-controlled multiplex PCR. For the original study's pipeline: The number of nucleated cells in each sample was estimated from the amplification of reference gene primers within the assay. To quantify the absolute abundance of each unique TCRbeta CDR3 rearrangement, sequence reads were collapsed and filtered. Productive Simpson clonality was computed per sample as the square root of Simpson's diversity index over productive rearrangements. TCRdb limited this immuneACCESS table to in-frame rearrangements with V and J called. A share of clones is missing; checked studies link under half to unresolved V genes, and the rest is unexplained. V and J calls and clone size are copied from that table; D and trimming were computed from the DNA. The sample table shows around 310,000 clones, and roughly 89% are seen once. The top ten clonotypes cover about 1% of the sample.

Including the terminal cysteine and phenylalanine, the CDR3 comprises 14 residues. Only the CDR3 region is kept as DNA, spanning 42 bases read in frame from base 1. The germline V gene encodes CDR1 SNHLY and CDR2 FYNNEI. V drops 3 bases and J drops 8 bases, leaving 16 bases in between. Comments on this clone: The specificity of this receptor is unknown. Base quality data are lacking; no much larger clone is found one base away.

The V and J segments used are TRBV2 and TRBJ1-2; perhaps TRBD1 is the D gene, with 5 bases matching. The sequence was obtained from a woman in her thirties or forties with COVID-19, enrolled during active disease. The source material was peripheral blood. The DNA sequence reads TGTGCCAGCAGTGAGCAGGGTACCGATATGGGCTACACCTTC. Protein translation: CASSEQGTDMGYTF.